The next 10 T cell receptor beta chains were all read from a single sample in a study of CD8 T cells in ankylosing spondylitis. General study points: Ankylosing spondylitis blood appeared to be characterized by a TCR beta motif of several highly homologous variants.

Their target antigens are unknown. Each CDR3 protein is one row after TCRdb ran MiXCR on the 5' RACE reads. The data hold around 450,000 distinct CDR3 sequences, with more than 25% observed a single time. Sequencing was performed on blood, either unsorted or a sorted T cell fraction (not recorded which). These receptors all stem from a male donor with ankylosing spondylitis.

Many counts were recorded for this clonotype. This sequence joins TRBV29-1 and TRBJ2-1; the match to TRBD1 covers 7 bases. The J segment lost 9 bases and the V segment lost 3 bases, leaving 8 bases of the junction unmatched. Germline values: CDR1 SQVTM, CDR2 ANQGSEA. This CDR3 has 13 amino acids. CDR3 sequence reads: CSVERAGGGEQFF. In DNA form, the CDR3 reads TGCAGCGTTGAGAGGGCAGGGGGTGGTGAGCAGTTCTTC.

The table lists this clonotype with a few counts. Written as DNA, the CDR3 is TGCAGTGCTAGAAAGGCAGGGAACACTGAAGCTTTCTTT. Translating it yields CSARKAGNTEAFF. The V and J genes are TRBV20-1 and TRBJ1-1, with D uncertain. The CDR3 loop spans 13 amino acids. Germline V gene sequence: CDR1 DFQATT, CDR2 SNEGSKA (reference sequence). V shed 2 bases and J shed 1 base, with 8 bases lying between them.

V usage is TRBV3-1 and J usage is TRBJ1-1; no firm D call. CDR1 is LGHDT and CDR2 is YNNKEL in the germline V gene (reference sequence). V shed 0 bases and J shed 5 bases, with 10 bases lying between them. The CDR3 totals 14 residues. CDR3 sequence reads: CASSQDGLGTEAFF. Written as DNA, the CDR3 is TGTGCCAGCAGCCAAGATGGCTTGGGGACTGAAGCTTTCTTT.

The rearrangement links TRBV5-1 to TRBJ1-1; D unresolved. Germline V CDR1 and CDR2: SGHRS, YFSETQ. V dropped 2 bases and J dropped 6 bases, with 14 bases sitting between them. This CDR3 region has 14 residues. CDR3 in amino acids: CASSLWTHGAEAFF. The DNA for the CDR3 is TGCGCCAGCAGCTTATGGACTCACGGCGCTGAAGCTTTCTTT.

The table lists this clonotype with a few counts. The rearrangement links TRBV20-1 to TRBJ1-4; TRBD1 matches at 8 bases. The length of the CDR3 is 15 residues. Germline CDR1 and CDR2: DFQATT and SNEGSKA (reference sequence). V shed 6 bases and J 8 bases; nucleotides not matched to a gene: 14. CDR3 DNA sequence: TGCAGTGCCGACAGGGGTGGGACTTCGGAAGAAAAACTGTTTTTT. This gives the protein CSADRGGTSEEKLFF.

This rearrangement joins TRBV7-2 to TRBJ2-7, with D maybe TRBD1 (6 bases). V was trimmed by 3 bases and J by 2 bases, leaving 11 bases between them. The V gene's germline CDR1 is SGHTA and CDR2 FQGNSA. CDR3 size: 14 residues. The DNA of the CDR3 is TGTGCCAGCAGCTTGAGTCGGGACACCTACGAGCAGTACTTC. Amino acids: CASSLSRDTYEQYF.

The rearrangement links TRBV5-1 to TRBJ1-4, with D perhaps TRBD1 (6 bases). The CDR3 runs 15 residues. In germline, CDR1 is SGHRS, CDR2 YFSETQ. V gave up 3 bases and J gave up 8 bases, with 17 bases separating them. The CDR3, as DNA: TGCGCCAGCAGCTCGGGGGACACAGGCCCCGAAAAACTGTTTTTT. As protein: CASSSGDTGPEKLFF.

There are a few counts of this clonotype. V gene TRBV27 combines with J gene TRBJ2-3; possibly TRBD2 for D (7 bases). The CDR3 consists of 12 residues. Trimming shortened V by 5 bases and J by 9 bases, and 12 bases separated the two germline ends. Germline V CDR1 and CDR2: MNHEY, SMNVEV (reference sequence). The CDR3 nucleotides are TGTGCCAGCAGTGAGGGGGGGGCAACGCAGTATTTT. Its protein is CASSEGGATQYF.

This clonotype came up a few times. V and J are TRBV5-1 and TRBJ2-7; 10 nucleotides line up with TRBD1. The germline V gene encodes CDR1 SGHRS and CDR2 YFSETQ. The CDR3 spans 14 residues. With V trimmed by 2 bases and J by 3 bases, 2 bases remained unmatched. CDR3 sequence reads: CASSLGQGVYEQYV. CDR3 in DNA: TGCGCCAGCAGCTTAGGACAGGGGGTCTACGAGCAGTACGTC.

The V gene is TRBV20-1, the J gene TRBJ2-2; perhaps TRBD2 as D (6 bases). CDR1 and CDR2 (germline): DFQATT, SNEGSKA (reference sequence). The CDR3 loop spans 15 amino acids. V was cut by 0 bases and J by 9 bases, with 17 bases left in between. CDR3: CSARDRRERGRELFF. The CDR3 DNA sequence: TGCAGTGCTAGAGATAGGCGGGAAAGGGGCCGGGAGCTGTTTTTT.